These 12 T cell receptor beta chains originate from one sample sequenced in a study of blood T cell repertoires in COVID-19. The data were produced by immunoSEQ multiplex PCR, yet TCRdb's version contains in-frame clones alone and is incomplete. This sample has tens of thousands of clones, with around 88% found just once. The sequencing input was peripheral blood. The receptors were gathered from a man aged 60 to 75 with acute or convalescent COVID-19.

This clone showed up just a few times. The chain is built from TRBV18 and TRBJ2-2, with TRBD1 identical over 8 bases. This CDR3 has 15 residues. V lost 2 bases to trimming and J lost 2 bases; unmatched junction nucleotides: 1. Germline loops: CDR1 KGHSH, CDR2 LQKENI. The CDR3 region is CASSPGTGNTGELFF. The CDR3 region has the DNA TGTGCCAGCTCACCAGGGACAGGAAACACCGGGGAGCTGTTTTTT.

The table lists this clone with many counts. The CDR3 DNA sequence: TGTGCCAGCAGTCTGACAGGGAAGGAATACGAGCAGTACTTC. As protein: CASSLTGKEYEQYF. The V call is TRBV2, the J call TRBJ2-7; 7 bases fit TRBD1. The CDR3 extends over 14 amino acids. Unmatched junction bases numbered 8, after V lost 5 bases and J lost 4 bases. CDR1 is SNHLY, CDR2 FYNNEI, per germline.

This clone was counted a few times. This chain uses TRBV19 with TRBJ2-3, with D possibly matching TRBD2 (6 bases). V was shortened by 9 bases and J by 1 base, with 17 bases between the two germline ends. Germline assignment: CDR1 LNHDA and CDR2 SQIVND (reference sequence). The CDR3 spans 15 residues. The DNA of the CDR3 is TGTGCCAGCACCCCGTCTGCGGGGCGCACAGATACGCAGTATTTT. Protein product: CASTPSAGRTDTQYF.

The rearrangement links TRBV5-1 to TRBJ1-2, with 7 bases lining up with TRBD1. J lost 1 base, V lost 4 bases, and 7 bases had no gene match. Germline CDR1 is SGHRS and CDR2 is YFSETQ. The CDR3 length is 15 residues. The CDR3 region is CASSKSGQSNYGYTF. The CDR3 DNA follows: TGCGCCAGCAGCAAATCGGGACAGAGTAACTATGGCTACACCTTC. Using reference TRBV5-1 and TRBJ1-2 for the parts outside the CDR3, the full variable domain is KAGVTQTPRYLIKTRGQQVTLSCSPISGHRSVSWYQQTPGQGLQFLFEYFSETQRNKGNFPGRFSGRQFSNSRSEMNVSTLELGDSALYLCASSKSGQSNYGYTFGSGTRLTVV.

As DNA, the CDR3 is TGTGCATCTAGGCCGGGGACAGGGCGTGTCTACACCTTC. Translation: CASRPGTGRVYTF. The chain couples TRBV19 to TRBJ1-2; 9 bases agree with TRBD1. The CDR3 runs 13 residues. Germline V gives CDR1 LNHDA, CDR2 SQIVND (reference sequence).

This chain uses TRBV7-2 with TRBJ1-6, with D uncertain. The ends were cut back, 4 bases at V and 10 bases at J, with 11 bases in the middle. The germline V gene has CDR1 SGHTA and CDR2 FQGNSA. CDR3 length equals 13 residues. Here the CDR3 reads CASSYHGQSPLHF. Written as DNA, the CDR3 is TGTGCCAGCAGCTACCATGGGCAATCACCCCTCCACTTT. Using reference TRBV7-2 and TRBJ1-6 for the parts outside the CDR3, the full variable domain is GAGVSQSPSNKVTEKGKDVELRCDPISGHTALYWYRQSLGQGLEFLIYFQGNSAPDKSGLPSDRFSAERTGGSVSTLTIQRTQQEDSAVYLCASSYHGQSPLHFGNGTRLTVT.

The rearrangement links TRBV7-8 to TRBJ1-2, with a tentative D call TRBD1 (5 bases). CDR3 size: 13 residues. V dropped 0 bases and J dropped 5 bases, with 7 bases sitting between them. From germline, CDR1 is SGHVS and CDR2 FQNEAQ. CDR3 sequence reads: CASSLAQGYGYTF. CDR3 nucleotides: TGTGCCAGCAGCTTAGCGCAGGGATATGGCTACACCTTC.

This sequence joins TRBV12-5 and TRBJ1-5, with TRBD1 matching over 8 bases. J lost 0 bases, V lost 0 bases, and 4 bases had no gene match. This CDR3 comprises 17 residues. Germline CDR1 reads LGHNT; CDR2 reads FRNRAP. Here the CDR3 DNA reads TGTGCTAGTGGTTTGGTATTCGGACAGGGTAGCAATCAGCCCCAGCATTTT. It yields the protein CASGLVFGQGSNQPQHF.

V and J are TRBV2 and TRBJ1-2; TRBD1 matches 9 bases. V was clipped by 4 bases and J by 2 bases; unmatched bases: 2. Germline V CDR1 and CDR2: SNHLY, FYNNEI. This CDR3 is built from 14 residues. Written as DNA, the CDR3 is TGTGCCAGCAGTGCAGGACAGGGGAACTATGGCTACACCTTC. Amino acid sequence: CASSAGQGNYGYTF.

The chain couples TRBV6-5 to TRBJ2-1, with D tentatively TRBD2 (7 bases). This CDR3 spans 14 amino acids. Germline V gene data show CDR1 as MNHEY and CDR2 as SVGAGI. The V end lost 0 bases, the J end lost 9 bases, and 12 bases lay between the germline ends. CDR3: CASSYSGGAFEQFF. CDR3 DNA: TGTGCCAGCAGTTACTCAGGGGGGGCCTTTGAGCAGTTCTTC.

The chain has TRBV10-1 and TRBJ2-7; TRBD2 is a possible D gene (5 bases). Per the germline V gene, CDR1 is WNHNN and CDR2 is SYGVQD (reference sequence). There are 14 residues in the CDR3. V shed 5 bases and J shed 3 bases, with 14 bases lying between them. Here the CDR3 reads CASSSARDGYEQYF. DNA for the CDR3: TGCGCCAGCAGTTCGGCACGGGATGGCTACGAGCAGTACTTC.

The rearrangement uses TRBV18 and TRBJ1-5, with D possibly matching TRBD1 (6 bases). CDR3 length equals 14 residues. Trimming left V 2 bases short and J 4 bases short, with 9 bases between. Germline values: CDR1 KGHSH, CDR2 LQKENI. In nucleotides, the CDR3 is TGTGCCAGCTCACCAGAAACAGGGAATCAGCCCCAGCATTTT. It specifies CASSPETGNQPQHF.